What follows are 12 T cell receptor beta chains derived from one specimen sequenced in a study of radiation and T cells in renal cell carcinoma. Time point in this sample: baseline pretreatment blood. Noted treatment: 15 Gy SBRT to primary tumor, nephrectomy 4 weeks later. Generated by immunoSEQ multiplex PCR, the TCRdb table keeps only in-frame clones and is missing some. The table records some 95,000 clones, approximately 86% of them present only once. The starting material was blood, obtained from a patient whose treatment included radiotherapy and nephrectomy. The receptor source for this set is a man aged 45 to 65 with renal cell carcinoma.

This clone was recorded once. The chain recombines TRBV5-4 with TRBJ2-3; perhaps TRBD2 as D (5 bases). The germline gives CDR1 SGHNT, CDR2 YYREEE (reference sequence). CDR3 length equals 16 residues. The V end lost 3 bases, the J end lost 0 bases, and 14 bases lay between the germline ends. The CDR3 loop is CASSSQKRASTDTQYF. DNA of the CDR3: TGTGCCAGCAGCTCACAAAAGAGGGCTAGCACAGATACGCAGTATTTT.

This sequence joins TRBV19 and TRBJ2-6, with D perhaps matching TRBD1 or TRBD2 (5 bases each). Germline values: CDR1 LNHDA, CDR2 SQIVND (reference sequence). The V gene lost 5 bases and the J gene lost 1 base, with 6 bases spanning the gap. The CDR3 is made up of 14 amino acids. CDR3 nucleotide sequence: TGTGCCAGTAGTGAGGGGTCTGGGGCCAACGTCCTGACTTTC. Protein sequence: CASSEGSGANVLTF.

The CDR3: CASSQAPPGTNSPLHF. CDR3 bases: TGCGCCAGCAGCCAAGCACCACCGGGGACAAATTCACCCCTCCACTTT. The chain is built from TRBV4-1 and TRBJ1-6, with a tentative D call TRBD1 (6 bases). The V gene's germline CDR1 is MGHRA and CDR2 YSYEKL. The ends were cut back, 1 base at V and 7 bases at J, with 14 bases in the middle. The CDR3 extends over 16 amino acids.

The chain couples TRBV19 to TRBJ1-5, with TRBD1 matching over 8 bases. This CDR3 is built from 13 residues. The junction had 11 bases not matched to a gene; V was cut back by 8 bases and J by 11 bases. Germline V gene sequence: CDR1 LNHDA, CDR2 SQIVND (reference sequence). The CDR3 here is CASSNQGAGAQHF. The DNA of the CDR3 is TGTGCCAGTTCTAACCAGGGGGCTGGAGCCCAGCATTTT.

The chain couples TRBV2 to TRBJ2-5, with no clear D. Gene TRBJ2-7 matches the end of the DNA better, so the J call may be wrong. This CDR3 contains 13 residues. From germline, CDR1 is SNHLY and CDR2 FYNNEI. The CDR3 protein is CASSLMMTYEQYF. Here the CDR3 DNA reads TGTGCCAGCAGCTTGATGATGACCTACGAGCAGTACTTC.

The chain uses TRBV29-1 and TRBJ1-2, with TRBD1 matching over 9 bases. The V gene end was trimmed by 8 bases and the J gene end by 2 bases; junction bases not matched to a gene: 6. CDR1 SQVTM and CDR2 ANQGSEA come from the germline V gene. This CDR3 has 13 residues. The CDR3 region is CSTLQGANYGYTF. CDR3 bases: TGCAGCACGTTACAGGGGGCAAACTATGGCTACACCTTC.

V and J are TRBV7-9 and TRBJ2-5; possibly TRBD1 for D (5 bases). This CDR3 spans 14 amino acids. V lost 5 bases to trimming and J lost 5 bases, with 15 bases between them. CDR1 and CDR2 (germline): SEHNR, FQNEAQ (reference sequence). The CDR3 nucleotides read TGTGCCAGCAGCATTGGACATCGGCGGGAGACCCAGTACTTC. Its translation: CASSIGHRRETQYF.

The V call is TRBV30, the J call TRBJ1-4; a possible D gene is TRBD1 (5 bases). Germline CDR1 and CDR2: GTSNPN and SVGIG (reference sequence). V was cut by 1 base and J by 3 bases, with 9 bases left in between. The CDR3 loop spans 14 amino acids. The CDR3 nucleotides are TGTGCCTGGAGTGAGGGGATGGCTAATGAAAAACTGTTTTTT. It yields the protein CAWSEGMANEKLFF.

The chain couples TRBV19 to TRBJ2-1, with D possibly being TRBD1 or TRBD2 (5 bases each). V was cut by 3 bases and J by 0 bases, with 18 bases left in between. This CDR3 contains 18 residues. CDR1 and CDR2 from the germline V gene are LNHDA and SQIVND (reference sequence). CDR3: CASSIRVRDLSSYNEQFF. The CDR3 DNA reads as TGTGCCAGTAGTATCCGAGTGAGGGACCTGAGCTCCTACAATGAGCAGTTCTTC.

Concerning this clone: This specimen includes other DNA sequences encoding the same CDR3. This chain links TRBV5-1 with TRBJ2-2; D not resolved. Germline V gene lookup returns CDR1 SGHRS and CDR2 YFSETQ. Trimming took off 0 bases at V and 2 bases at J, with 8 bases between the two ends. The CDR3 spans 15 residues. CDR3 protein: CASSLDGLNTGELFF. The CDR3 DNA reads as TGCGCCAGCAGCTTGGACGGGTTAAACACCGGGGAGCTGTTTTTT.

The chain recombines TRBV11-3 with TRBJ1-2; D might be TRBD1 (5 bases). V dropped 5 bases and J dropped 4 bases, with 17 bases sitting between them. Germline V lookup: CDR1 SGHNT, CDR2 YENEEA. This CDR3 comprises 15 residues. CDR3 amino acids: CASSAKTGTPYGYTF. The DNA of the CDR3 is TGTGCCAGCAGCGCCAAAACCGGGACTCCCTATGGCTACACCTTC.

The V gene is TRBV6-1, the J gene TRBJ2-7; TRBD1 aligns across 9 bases. This CDR3 comprises 13 residues. Germline V gene lookup returns CDR1 MNHNS and CDR2 SASEGT. J lost 6 bases, V lost 3 bases, and 3 bases had no gene match. CDR3 sequence (DNA): TGTGCCAGCAGTGAGGGACAGGGAACCGAGCAGTACTTC. Translating it yields CASSEGQGTEQYF.